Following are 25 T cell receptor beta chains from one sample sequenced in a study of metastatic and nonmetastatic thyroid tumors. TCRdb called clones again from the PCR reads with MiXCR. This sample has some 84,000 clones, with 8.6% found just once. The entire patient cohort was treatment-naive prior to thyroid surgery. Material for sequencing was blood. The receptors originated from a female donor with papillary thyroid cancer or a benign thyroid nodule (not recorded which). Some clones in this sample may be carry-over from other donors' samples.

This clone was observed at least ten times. The CDR3 DNA follows: TGTGCCAGCAGCGCCCCGCCGCTTGGCCAGGCCCTAAAGATCGGTAATTCACCCCTCCACTTT. Its protein is CASSAPPLGQALKIGNSPLHF. The chain joins TRBV9 to TRBJ1-6; D not resolved. Trimming stripped 3 bases from V and 6 bases from J, with 31 bases between. The CDR3 loop spans 21 amino acids. Germline CDR1 is SGDLS and CDR2 is YYNGEE.

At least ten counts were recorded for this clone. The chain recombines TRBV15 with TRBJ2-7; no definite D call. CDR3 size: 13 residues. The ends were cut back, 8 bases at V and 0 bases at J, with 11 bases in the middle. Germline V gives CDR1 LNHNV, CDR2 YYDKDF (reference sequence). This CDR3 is CATRLGSSYEQYF. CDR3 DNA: TGTGCCACCCGTCTCGGAAGCTCCTACGAGCAGTACTTC.

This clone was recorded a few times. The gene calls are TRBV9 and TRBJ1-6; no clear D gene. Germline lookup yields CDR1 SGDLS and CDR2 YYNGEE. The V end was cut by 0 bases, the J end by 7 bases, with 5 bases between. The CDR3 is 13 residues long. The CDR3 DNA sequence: TGTGCCAGCAGCGTAGGTTCGAATTCACCCCTCCACTTT. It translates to CASSVGSNSPLHF.

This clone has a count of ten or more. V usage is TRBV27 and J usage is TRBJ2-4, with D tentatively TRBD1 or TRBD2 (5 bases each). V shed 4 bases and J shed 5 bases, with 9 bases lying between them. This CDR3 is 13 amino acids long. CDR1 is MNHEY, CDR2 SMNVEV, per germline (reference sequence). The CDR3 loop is CASSWGTENIQYF. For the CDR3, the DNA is TGTGCCAGCAGTTGGGGGACGGAAAACATTCAGTACTTC.

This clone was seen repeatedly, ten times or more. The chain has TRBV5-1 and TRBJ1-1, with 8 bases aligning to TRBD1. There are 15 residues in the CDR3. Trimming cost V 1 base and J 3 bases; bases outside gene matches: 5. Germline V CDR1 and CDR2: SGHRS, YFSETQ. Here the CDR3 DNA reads TGCGCCAGCAGCTTGTGGACAGGGAGGGACACTGAAGCTTTCTTT. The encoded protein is CASSLWTGRDTEAFF.

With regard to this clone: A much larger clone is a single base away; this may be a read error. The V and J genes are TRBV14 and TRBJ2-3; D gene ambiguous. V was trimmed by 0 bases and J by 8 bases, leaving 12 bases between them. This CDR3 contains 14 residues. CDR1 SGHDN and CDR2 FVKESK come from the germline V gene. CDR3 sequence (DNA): TGTGCCAGCAGCCAAGACATGACGTTCGGTACGCAGTATTTT. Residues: CASSQDMTFGTQYF. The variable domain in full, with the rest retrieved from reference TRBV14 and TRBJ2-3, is EAGVTQFPSHSVIEKGQTVTLRCDPISGHDNLYWYRRVMGKEIKFLLHFVKESKQDESGMPNNRFLAERTGGTYSTLKVQPAELEDSGVYFCASSQDMTFGTQYFGPGTRLTVL.

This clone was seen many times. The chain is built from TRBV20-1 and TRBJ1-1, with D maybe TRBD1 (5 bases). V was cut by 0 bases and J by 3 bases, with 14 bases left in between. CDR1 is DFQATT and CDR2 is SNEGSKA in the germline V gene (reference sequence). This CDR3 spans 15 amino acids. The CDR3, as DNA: TGCAGTGCTAGAGATCTTGGGGTAGGGGACACTGAAGCTTTCTTT. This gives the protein CSARDLGVGDTEAFF.

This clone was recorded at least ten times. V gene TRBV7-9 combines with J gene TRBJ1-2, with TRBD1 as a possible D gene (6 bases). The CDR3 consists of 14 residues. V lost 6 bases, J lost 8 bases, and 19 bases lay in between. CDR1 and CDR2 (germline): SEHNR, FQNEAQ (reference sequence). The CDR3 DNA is TGTGCCAGCAGTCAAGGGGGGGGCGCCTGGGGCTACACCTTC. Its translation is CASSQGGGAWGYTF.

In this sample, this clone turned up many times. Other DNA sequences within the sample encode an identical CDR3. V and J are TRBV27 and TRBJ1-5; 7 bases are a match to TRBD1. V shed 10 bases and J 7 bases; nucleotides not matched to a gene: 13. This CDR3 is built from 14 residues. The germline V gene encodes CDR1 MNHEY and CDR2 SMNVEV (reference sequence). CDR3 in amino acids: CATRQGLEGQPQHF. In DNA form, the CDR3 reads TGTGCCACCCGACAGGGCCTGGAGGGGCAGCCCCAGCATTTT.

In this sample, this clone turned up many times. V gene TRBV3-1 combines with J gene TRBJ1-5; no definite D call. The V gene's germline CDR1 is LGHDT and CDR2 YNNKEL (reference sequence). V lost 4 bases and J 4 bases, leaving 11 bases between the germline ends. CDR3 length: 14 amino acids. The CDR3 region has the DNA TGTGCCAGCAGCCTTACCTCCGGGAATCAGCCCCAGCATTTT. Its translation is CASSLTSGNQPQHF.

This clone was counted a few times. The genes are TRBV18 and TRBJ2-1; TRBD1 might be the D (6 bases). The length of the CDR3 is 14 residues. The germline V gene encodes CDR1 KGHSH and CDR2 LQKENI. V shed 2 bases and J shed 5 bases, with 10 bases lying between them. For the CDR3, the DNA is TGTGCCAGCTCACCAACGGACAGTAACAATGAGCAGTTCTTC. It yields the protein CASSPTDSNNEQFF.

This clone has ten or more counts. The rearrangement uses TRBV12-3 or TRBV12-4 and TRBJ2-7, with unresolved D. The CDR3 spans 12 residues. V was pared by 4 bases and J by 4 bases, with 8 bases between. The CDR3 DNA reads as TGTGCCAGCAGTTCCCTAGGGTACGAGCAGTACTTC. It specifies CASSSLGYEQYF.

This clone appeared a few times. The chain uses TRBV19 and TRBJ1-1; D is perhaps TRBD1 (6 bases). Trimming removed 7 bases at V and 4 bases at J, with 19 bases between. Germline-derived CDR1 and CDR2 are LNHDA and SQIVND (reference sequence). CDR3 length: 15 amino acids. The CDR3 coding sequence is TGTGCCAGTACCCTCCCACAGGGTAGGGCCACTGAAGCTTTCTTT. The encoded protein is CASTLPQGRATEAFF.

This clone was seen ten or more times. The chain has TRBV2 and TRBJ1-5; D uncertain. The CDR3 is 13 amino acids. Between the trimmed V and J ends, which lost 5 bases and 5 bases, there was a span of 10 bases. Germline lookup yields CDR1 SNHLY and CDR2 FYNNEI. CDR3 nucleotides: TGTGCCAGCAGTTCCCTGCGGGATCAGCCCCAGCATTTT. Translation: CASSSLRDQPQHF.

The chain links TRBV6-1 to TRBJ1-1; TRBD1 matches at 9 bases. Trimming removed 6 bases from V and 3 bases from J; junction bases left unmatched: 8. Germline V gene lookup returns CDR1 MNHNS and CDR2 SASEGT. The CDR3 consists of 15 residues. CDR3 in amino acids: CASRPGTGLDTEAFF. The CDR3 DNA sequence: TGTGCCAGCAGACCCGGGACAGGGCTTGACACTGAAGCTTTCTTT.

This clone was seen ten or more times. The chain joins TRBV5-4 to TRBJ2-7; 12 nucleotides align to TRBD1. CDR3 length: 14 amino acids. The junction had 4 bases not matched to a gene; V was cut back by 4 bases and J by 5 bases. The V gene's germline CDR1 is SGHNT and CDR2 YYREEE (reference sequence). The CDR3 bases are TGTGCCAGCAGCATGGGACAGGGGGCAAACGAGCAGTACTTC. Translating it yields CASSMGQGANEQYF.

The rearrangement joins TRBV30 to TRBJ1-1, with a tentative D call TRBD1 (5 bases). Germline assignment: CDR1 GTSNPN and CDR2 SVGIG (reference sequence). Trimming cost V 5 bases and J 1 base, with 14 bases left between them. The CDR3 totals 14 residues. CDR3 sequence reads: CAWWVGLGNTEAFF. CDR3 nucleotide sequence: TGTGCCTGGTGGGTGGGGCTGGGGAACACTGAAGCTTTCTTT.

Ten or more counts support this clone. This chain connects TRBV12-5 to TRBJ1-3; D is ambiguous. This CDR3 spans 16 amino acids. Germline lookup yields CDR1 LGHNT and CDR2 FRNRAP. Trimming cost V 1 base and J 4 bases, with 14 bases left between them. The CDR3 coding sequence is TGTGCTAGTGGTTTGGCCCCCGGACTATCAGGAAACACCATATATTTT. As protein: CASGLAPGLSGNTIYF.

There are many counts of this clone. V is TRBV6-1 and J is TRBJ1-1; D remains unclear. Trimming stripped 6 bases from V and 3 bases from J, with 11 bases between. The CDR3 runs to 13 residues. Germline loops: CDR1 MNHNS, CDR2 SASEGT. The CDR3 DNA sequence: TGTGCCAGCAGATACCTAAAGGACACTGAAGCTTTCTTT. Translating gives CASRYLKDTEAFF.

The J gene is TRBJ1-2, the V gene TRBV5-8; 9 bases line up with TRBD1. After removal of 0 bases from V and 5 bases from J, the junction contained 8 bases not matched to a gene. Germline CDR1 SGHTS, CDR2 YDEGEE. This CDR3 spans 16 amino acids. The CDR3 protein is CASSLGTGEFFYGYTF. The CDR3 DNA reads TGTGCCAGCAGCTTGGGGACAGGGGAGTTTTTTTATGGCTACACCTTC.

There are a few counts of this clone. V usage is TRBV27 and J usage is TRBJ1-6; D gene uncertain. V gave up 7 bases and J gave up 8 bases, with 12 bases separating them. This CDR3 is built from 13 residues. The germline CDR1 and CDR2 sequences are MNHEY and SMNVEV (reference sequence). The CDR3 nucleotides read TGTGCCAGCATCCTAATGGGTGATTCACCCCTCCACTTT. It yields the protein CASILMGDSPLHF.

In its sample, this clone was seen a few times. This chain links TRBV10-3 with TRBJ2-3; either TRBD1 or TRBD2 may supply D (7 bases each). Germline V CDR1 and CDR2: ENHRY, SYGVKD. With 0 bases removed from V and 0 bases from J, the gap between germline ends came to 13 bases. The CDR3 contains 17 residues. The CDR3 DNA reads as TGTGCCATCAGTGAGTCCAGGGGGGGGACTAGCACAGATACGCAGTATTTT. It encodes CAISESRGGTSTDTQYF.

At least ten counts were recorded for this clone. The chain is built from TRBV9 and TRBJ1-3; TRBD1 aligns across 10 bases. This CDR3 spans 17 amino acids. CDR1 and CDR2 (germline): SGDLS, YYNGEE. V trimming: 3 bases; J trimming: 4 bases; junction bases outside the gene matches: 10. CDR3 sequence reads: CASSESGTGVSGNTIYF. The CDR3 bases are TGTGCCAGCAGCGAGTCCGGGACAGGGGTTTCCGGAAACACCATATATTTT.

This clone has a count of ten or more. The CDR3 DNA reads as TGTGCCAGCAGTGGACGGGAGTATCAGCCCCAGCATTTT. Protein product: CASSGREYQPQHF. The genes are TRBV6-1 and TRBJ1-5; no clear D. V lost 4 bases and J lost 5, with 9 bases in between. There are 13 residues in the CDR3. CDR1 is MNHNS, CDR2 SASEGT, per germline.

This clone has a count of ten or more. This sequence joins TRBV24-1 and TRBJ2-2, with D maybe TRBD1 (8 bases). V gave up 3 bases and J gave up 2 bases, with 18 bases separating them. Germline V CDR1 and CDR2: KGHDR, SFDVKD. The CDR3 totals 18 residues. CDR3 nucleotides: TGTGCCACCAGTGATCCCAGTACAGGGGGGGTAAACACCGGGGAGCTGTTTTTT. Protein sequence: CATSDPSTGGVNTGELFF.